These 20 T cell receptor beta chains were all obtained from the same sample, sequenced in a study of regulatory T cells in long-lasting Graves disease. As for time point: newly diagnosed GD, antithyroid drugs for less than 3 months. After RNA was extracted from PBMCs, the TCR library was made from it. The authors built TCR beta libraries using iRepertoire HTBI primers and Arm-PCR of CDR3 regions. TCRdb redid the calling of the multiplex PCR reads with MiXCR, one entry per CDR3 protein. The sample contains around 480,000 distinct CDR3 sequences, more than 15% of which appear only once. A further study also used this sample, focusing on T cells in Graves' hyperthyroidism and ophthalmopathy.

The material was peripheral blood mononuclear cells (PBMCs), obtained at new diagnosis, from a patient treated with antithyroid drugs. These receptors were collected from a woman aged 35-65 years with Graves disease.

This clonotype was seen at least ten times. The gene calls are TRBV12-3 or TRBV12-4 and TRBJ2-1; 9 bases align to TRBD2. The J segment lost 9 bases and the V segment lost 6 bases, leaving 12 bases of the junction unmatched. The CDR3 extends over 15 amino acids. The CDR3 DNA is TGTGCCAGCAGAACACTAGCGGGTCCCCCATCTGAGCAGTTCTTC. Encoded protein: CASRTLAGPPSEQFF.

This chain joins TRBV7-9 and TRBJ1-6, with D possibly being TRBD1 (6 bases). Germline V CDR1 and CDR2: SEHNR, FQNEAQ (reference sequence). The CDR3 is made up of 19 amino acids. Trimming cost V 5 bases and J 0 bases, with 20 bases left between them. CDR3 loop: CASSLTGTRNSSYNSPLHF. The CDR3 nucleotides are TGTGCCAGCAGCCTAACAGGGACCAGAAACAGCTCCTATAATTCACCCCTCCACTTT.

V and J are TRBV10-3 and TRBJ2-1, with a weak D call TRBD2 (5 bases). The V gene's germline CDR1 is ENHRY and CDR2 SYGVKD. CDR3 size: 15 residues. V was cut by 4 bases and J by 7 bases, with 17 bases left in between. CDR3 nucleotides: TGTGCCATCAGTGTGTCAGGCAAAACTAGAAATGAGCAGTTCTTC. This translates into CAISVSGKTRNEQFF.

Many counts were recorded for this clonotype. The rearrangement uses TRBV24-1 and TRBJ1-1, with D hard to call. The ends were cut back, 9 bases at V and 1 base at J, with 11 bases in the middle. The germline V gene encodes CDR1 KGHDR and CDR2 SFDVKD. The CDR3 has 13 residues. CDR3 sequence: CATSDWANTEAFF. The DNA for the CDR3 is TGTGCCACCTCCGATTGGGCGAACACTGAAGCTTTCTTT.

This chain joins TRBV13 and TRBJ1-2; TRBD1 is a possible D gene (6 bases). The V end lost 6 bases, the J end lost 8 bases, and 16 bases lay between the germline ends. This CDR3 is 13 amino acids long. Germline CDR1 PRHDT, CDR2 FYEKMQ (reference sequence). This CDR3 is CASSTGNRPGYTF. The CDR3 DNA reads TGTGCCAGCAGTACAGGGAATCGGCCAGGCTACACCTTC.

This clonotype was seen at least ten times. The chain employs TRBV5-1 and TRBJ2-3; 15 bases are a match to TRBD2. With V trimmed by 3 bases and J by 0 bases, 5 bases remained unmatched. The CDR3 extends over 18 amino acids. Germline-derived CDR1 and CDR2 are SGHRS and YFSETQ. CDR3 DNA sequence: TGCGCCAGCAGCTCCGGACTAGCGGGGGGGCATAGCACAGATACGCAGTATTTT. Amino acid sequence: CASSSGLAGGHSTDTQYF. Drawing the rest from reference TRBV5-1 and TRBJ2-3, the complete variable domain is KAGVTQTPRYLIKTRGQQVTLSCSPISGHRSVSWYQQTPGQGLQFLFEYFSETQRNKGNFPGRFSGRQFSNSRSEMNVSTLELGDSALYLCASSSGLAGGHSTDTQYFGPGTRLTVL.

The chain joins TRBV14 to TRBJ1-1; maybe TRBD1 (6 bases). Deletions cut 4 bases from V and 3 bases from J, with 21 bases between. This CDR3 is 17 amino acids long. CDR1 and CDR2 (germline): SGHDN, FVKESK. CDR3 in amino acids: CASSPRTGLVTYTEAFF. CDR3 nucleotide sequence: TGTGCCAGCAGCCCCCGAACAGGGTTGGTTACGTACACTGAAGCTTTCTTT.

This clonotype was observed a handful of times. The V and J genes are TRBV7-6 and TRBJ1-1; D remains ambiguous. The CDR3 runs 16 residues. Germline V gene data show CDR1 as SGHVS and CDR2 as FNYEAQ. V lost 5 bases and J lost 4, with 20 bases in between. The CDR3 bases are TGTGCCAGCAGCGACTCGGGGAGGGCAATTGGCACTGAAGCTTTCTTT. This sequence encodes CASSDSGRAIGTEAFF.

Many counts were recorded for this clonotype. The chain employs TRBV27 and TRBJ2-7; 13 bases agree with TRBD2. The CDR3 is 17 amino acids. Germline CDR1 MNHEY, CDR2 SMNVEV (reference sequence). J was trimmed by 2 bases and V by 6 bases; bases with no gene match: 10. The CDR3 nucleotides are TGTGCCAGCAGGCCCGACCGAGGACTAGCGGGGGCCTACGAGCAGTACTTC. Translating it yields CASRPDRGLAGAYEQYF.

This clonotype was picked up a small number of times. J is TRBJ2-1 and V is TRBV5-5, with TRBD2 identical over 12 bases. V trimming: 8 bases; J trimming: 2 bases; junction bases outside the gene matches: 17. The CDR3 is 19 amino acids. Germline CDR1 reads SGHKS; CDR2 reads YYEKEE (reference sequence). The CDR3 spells CASSRSSGGAFSAYNEQFF. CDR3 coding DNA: TGTGCCAGTAGTAGGTCTAGCGGGGGGGCCTTTAGCGCCTACAATGAGCAGTTCTTC.

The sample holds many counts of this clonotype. CDR3 residues: CASSPGGSTGELFF. The CDR3 DNA is TGTGCCAGCAGTCCTGGGGGGAGCACCGGGGAGCTGTTTTTT. The chain links TRBV2 to TRBJ2-2, with a tentative D call TRBD2 (6 bases). V was pared by 5 bases and J by 4 bases, with 11 bases between. The CDR3 contains 14 residues. Looked up from germline, CDR1 is SNHLY and CDR2 is FYNNEI.

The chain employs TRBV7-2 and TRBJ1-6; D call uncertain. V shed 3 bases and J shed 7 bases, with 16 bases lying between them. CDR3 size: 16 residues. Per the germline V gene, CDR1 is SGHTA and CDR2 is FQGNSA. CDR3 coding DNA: TGTGCCAGCAGCTTTGAAAGGGAAATGAAAAATTCACCCCTCCACTTT. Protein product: CASSFEREMKNSPLHF.

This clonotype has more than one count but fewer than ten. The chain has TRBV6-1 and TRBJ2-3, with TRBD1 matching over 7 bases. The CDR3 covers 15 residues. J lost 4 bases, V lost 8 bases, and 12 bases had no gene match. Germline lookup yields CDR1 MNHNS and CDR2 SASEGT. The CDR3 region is CASRRGQGVADTQYF. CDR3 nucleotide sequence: TGTGCCAGCCGAAGAGGGCAGGGGGTCGCAGATACGCAGTATTTT.

The CDR3 coding sequence is TGTGCCAGCAGTGAAGCCAAACCAGGGAGCACTGAAGCTTTCTTT. As protein: CASSEAKPGSTEAFF. The chain joins TRBV2 to TRBJ1-1, with D perhaps matching TRBD1 (5 bases). CDR3 length: 15 residues. V was pared by 0 bases and J by 4 bases, with 12 bases between. Germline CDR1 is SNHLY and CDR2 is FYNNEI.

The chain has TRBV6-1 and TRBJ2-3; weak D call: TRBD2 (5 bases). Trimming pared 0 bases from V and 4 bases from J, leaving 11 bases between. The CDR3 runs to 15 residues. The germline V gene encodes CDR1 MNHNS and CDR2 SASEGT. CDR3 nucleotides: TGTGCCAGCAGTGAAGCGGGCCCGAGGGCAGATACGCAGTATTTT. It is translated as CASSEAGPRADTQYF.

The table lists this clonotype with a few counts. CDR3 DNA sequence: TGTGCCAGCAGTTCCGCACAGGGACTCTTCACCGGGGAGCTGTTTTTT. Protein sequence: CASSSAQGLFTGELFF. V usage is TRBV28 and J usage is TRBJ2-2, with D tentatively TRBD1 or TRBD2 (6 bases each). V lost 4 bases and J lost 4, with 16 bases in between. Germline V CDR1 and CDR2: MDHEN, SYDVKM. The CDR3 spans 16 residues.

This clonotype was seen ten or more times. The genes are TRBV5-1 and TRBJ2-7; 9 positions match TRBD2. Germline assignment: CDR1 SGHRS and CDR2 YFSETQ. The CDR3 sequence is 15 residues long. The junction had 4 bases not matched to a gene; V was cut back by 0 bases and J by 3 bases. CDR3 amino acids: CASSLAGLADYEQYF. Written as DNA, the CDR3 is TGCGCCAGCAGCTTGGCGGGACTAGCCGACTACGAGCAGTACTTC.

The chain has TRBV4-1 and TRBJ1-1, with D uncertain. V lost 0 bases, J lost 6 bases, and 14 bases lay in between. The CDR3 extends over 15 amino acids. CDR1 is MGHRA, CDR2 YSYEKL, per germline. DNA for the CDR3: TGCGCCAGCAGCCAAGACTCTGGGGAGGTGGCTGAAGCTTTCTTT. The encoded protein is CASSQDSGEVAEAFF.

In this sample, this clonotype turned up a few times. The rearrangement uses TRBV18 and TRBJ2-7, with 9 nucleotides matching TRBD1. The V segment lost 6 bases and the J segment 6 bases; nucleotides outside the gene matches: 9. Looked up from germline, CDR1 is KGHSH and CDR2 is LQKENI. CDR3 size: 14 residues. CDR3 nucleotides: TGTGCCAGCTCGCCCGGGACAGGGATCAGCGAGCAGTACTTC. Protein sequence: CASSPGTGISEQYF.

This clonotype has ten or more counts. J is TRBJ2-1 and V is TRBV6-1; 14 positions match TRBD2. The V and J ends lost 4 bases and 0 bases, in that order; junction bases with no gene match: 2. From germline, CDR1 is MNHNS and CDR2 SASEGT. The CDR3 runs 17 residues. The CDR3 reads CASSGTSGGSSYNEQFF. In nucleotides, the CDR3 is TGTGCCAGCAGTGGGACTAGCGGGGGGAGCTCCTACAATGAGCAGTTCTTC.